This TCR beta chain was profiled in a study of T cells in Graves' hyperthyroidism and ophthalmopathy. Trimming stripped 4 bases from V and 7 bases from J, with 11 bases between. CDR3 length equals 14 residues. Germline loops: CDR1 SNHLY, CDR2 FYNNEI. What was amplified from RNA transcripts were TCR beta CDR3 regions. The TCR CDR3 first-round RT-PCR relied on the HTBI primer set. TCRdb passed the multiplex PCR reads through MiXCR, listing each CDR3 protein once. The sample lists some 570,000 distinct CDR3 sequences, approximately 17% seen once, with about 16% in the top ten. This rearrangement joins TRBV2 to TRBJ1-6; D gene unclear. Specimen: blood. The origin of this receptor is a woman in her late teens or twenties with Graves' ophthalmopathy. CDR3 sequence reads: CASSALEANSPLHF. CDR3 in DNA: TGTGCCAGCAGTGCATTGGAGGCCAATTCACCCCTCCACTTT. Full variable domain (rest looked up from reference TRBV2 and TRBJ1-6): EPEVTQTPSHQVTQMGQEVILRCVPISNHLYFYWYRQILGQKVEFLVSFYNNEISEKSEIFDDQFSVERPDGSNFTLKIRSTKLEDSAMYFCASSALEANSPLHFGNGTRLTVT.